The present TCR beta chain was sequenced within a study of blood T cells in healthy people across ages. The authors ran a second PCR of about 6 to 11 cycles using a sample-barcoded 5' primer and a J-beta primer mix. TCRdb re-analysed the 5' RACE reads in MiXCR, keeping a single row per CDR3 protein. Here the sample spans roughly 860,000 distinct CDR3 sequences, approximately 65% being singletons. The sample, 9 to 10 milliliters of peripheral blood, was drawn from each donor. Whole-study findings and limits: There were more naive CD4+ cells and higher diversity in long-lived donors than in aged donors.

This clonotype was observed a few times. Antigen unknown. Sequencing was performed on blood. This TCR came from a man between 25 and 39 years old in good health.

The CDR3: CASSQGFYGYTF. CDR3 nucleotide sequence: TGTGCCAGCAGCCAGGGGTTCTATGGCTACACCTTC. This chain connects TRBV7-9 to TRBJ1-2; weak D call: TRBD1 (6 bases). The CDR3 extends over 12 amino acids. Trimming stripped 5 bases from V and 4 bases from J, with 8 bases between. Germline assignment: CDR1 SEHNR and CDR2 FQNEAQ (reference sequence).